Detailed here is one T cell receptor (beta chain). Germline loops: CDR1 SGHRS, CDR2 YFSETQ. The CDR3 is made up of 15 amino acids. The J segment lost 3 bases and the V segment lost 0 bases, leaving 6 bases of the junction unmatched. Original methodology: From reference gene primer amplification, estimates of nucleated cell counts were derived. TCRdb's table, derived via immunoSEQ multiplex PCR, lists solely in-frame clones and lacks some. Clone size and V and J calls were adopted from that table, with D and trimming inferred from the DNA. The table lists around 60,000 clones, roughly 88% of them singletons. These data belong to a study of blood T cell repertoires in COVID-19. Study-wide context: There were acute and convalescent COVID-19 samples, and they came from the United States, Italy and Spain. The analysed material was cDNA or gDNA that came from T cells, B-cell-depleted T cells, or PBMCs.

The V gene is TRBV5-1, the J gene TRBJ2-7, with 7 positions matching TRBD1. Sequencing was done on a sample of peripheral blood. The clonotype originates from a woman aged 80 or older with acute or convalescent COVID-19. The CDR3, as DNA: TGCGCCAGCAGCTTGGAACAGGGGCTATTCTACGAGCAGTACTTC. It is translated as CASSLEQGLFYEQYF.